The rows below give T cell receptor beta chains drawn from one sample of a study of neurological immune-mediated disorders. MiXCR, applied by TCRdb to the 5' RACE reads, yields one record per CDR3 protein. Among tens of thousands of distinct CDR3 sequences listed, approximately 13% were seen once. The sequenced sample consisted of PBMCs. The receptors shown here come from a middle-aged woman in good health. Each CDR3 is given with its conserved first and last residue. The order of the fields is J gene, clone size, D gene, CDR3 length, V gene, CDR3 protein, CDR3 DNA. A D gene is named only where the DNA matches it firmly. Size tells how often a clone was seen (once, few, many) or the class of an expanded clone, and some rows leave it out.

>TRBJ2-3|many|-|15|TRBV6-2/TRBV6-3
CASSYEGFGPDTQYF
TGTGCCAGCAGTTACGAAGGGTTTGGTCCAGATACGCAGTATTTT
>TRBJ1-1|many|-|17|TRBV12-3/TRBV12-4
CASSLKREQLVDTEAFF
TGTGCCAGCAGTTTAAAAAGGGAACAATTGGTGGACACTGAAGCTTTCTTT
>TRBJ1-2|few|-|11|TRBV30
CAWTGSYGYTF
TGTGCCTGGACGGGTTCCTATGGCTACACCTTC
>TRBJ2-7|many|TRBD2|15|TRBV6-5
CASSYGTSGSNEQYF
TGTGCCAGCAGTTACGGGACTAGCGGGAGCAACGAGCAGTACTTC
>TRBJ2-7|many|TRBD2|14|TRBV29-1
CSVSIGLAGGEQYF
TGCAGCGTATCCATAGGACTAGCGGGTGGTGAGCAGTACTTC
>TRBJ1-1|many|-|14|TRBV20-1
CSARVRGKNTEAFF
TGCAGTGCTAGAGTTAGGGGAAAGAACACTGAAGCTTTCTTT
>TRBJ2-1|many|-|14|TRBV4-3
CASSQETWANEQFF
TGCGCCAGCAGCCAGGAAACTTGGGCCAATGAGCAGTTCTTC
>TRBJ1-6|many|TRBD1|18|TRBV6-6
CASSYSLGTGERGLTLHF
TGTGCCAGCAGTTACTCTCTTGGGACAGGGGAACGGGGCTTAACCCTCCACTTT
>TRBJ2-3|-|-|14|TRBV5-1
CTSSSGGARDTQYF
TGCACCAGCAGCTCTGGCGGGGCTAGAGATACGCAGTATTTT
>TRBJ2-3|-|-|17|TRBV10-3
CAISQPTGWENADTQYF
TGTGCCATCTCGCAACCCACAGGGTGGGAAAATGCAGATACGCAGTATTTT
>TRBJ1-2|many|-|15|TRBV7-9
CASSRGGERRDGYTF
TGTGCCAGCAGCCGGGGGGGGGAAAGAAGGGATGGCTACACCTTC
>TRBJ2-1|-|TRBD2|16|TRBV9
CAISGGSGLAYNEHFF
TGTGCCATCAGCGGAGGATCGGGACTAGCCTACAATGAGCACTTCTTC
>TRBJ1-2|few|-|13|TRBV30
CAWSVHSYYGYTF
TGTGCCTGGAGTGTCCACTCATACTATGGCTACACCTTC
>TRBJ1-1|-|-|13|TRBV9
CASSAHPSAEAFF
TGTGCCAGCAGCGCCCACCCATCGGCTGAAGCTTTCTTT
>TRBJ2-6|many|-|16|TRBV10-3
CAISEQVIAGANVLTF
TGTGCCATCAGTGAGCAAGTTATTGCTGGGGCCAACGTCCTGACTTTC
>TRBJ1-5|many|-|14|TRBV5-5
CASSLTPVYQPQHF
TGTGCCAGCAGCTTGACACCGGTCTATCAGCCCCAGCATTTT
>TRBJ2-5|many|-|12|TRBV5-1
CASSRNQETQYF
TGCGCCAGCAGCCGAAACCAAGAGACCCAGTACTTC
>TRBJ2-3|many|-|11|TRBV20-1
CSALDYPTQYF
TGCAGTGCATTGGACTATCCTACGCAGTATTTT
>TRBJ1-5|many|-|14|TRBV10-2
CATGRRRGNQPQHF
TGCGCCACCGGTCGACGGAGGGGGAATCAGCCCCAGCATTTT
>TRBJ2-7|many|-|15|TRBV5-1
CASSLGGPTGYEQYF
TGCGCCAGCAGCTTGGGAGGACCGACGGGCTACGAGCAGTACTTC
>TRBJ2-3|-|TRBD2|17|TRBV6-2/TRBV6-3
CASSYVTGGLKLDTQYF
TGTGCCAGCAGTTACGTGACGGGAGGCTTAAAGCTCGATACGCAGTATTTT
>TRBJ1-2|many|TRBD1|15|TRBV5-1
CASSLGTGLNYGYTF
TGCGCCAGCAGCCTCGGGACAGGACTCAACTATGGCTACACCTTC
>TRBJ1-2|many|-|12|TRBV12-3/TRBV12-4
CASSFQGYGYTF
TGTGCCAGCAGTTTCCAAGGCTATGGCTACACCTTC
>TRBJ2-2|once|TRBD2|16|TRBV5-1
CASSRDSGRGAGDLFF
TGCGCCAGCAGCCGCGATAGCGGGAGAGGGGCCGGGGACCTGTTTTTT
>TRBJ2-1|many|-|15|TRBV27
CASSLRAGRFNEQFF
TGTGCCAGCAGTTTACGGGCTGGGCGGTTCAATGAGCAGTTCTTC
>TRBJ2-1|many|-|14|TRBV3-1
CASSRLLLDRKQFF
TGTGCCAGCAGCAGGCTACTTTTAGACCGAAAGCAGTTCTTC
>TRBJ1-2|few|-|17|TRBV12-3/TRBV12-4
CASSFVRGTPGGYGYTF
TGTGCCAGCAGTTTTGTTCGCGGGACCCCGGGAGGCTATGGCTACACCTTC
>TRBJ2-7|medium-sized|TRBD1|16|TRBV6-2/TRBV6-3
CASSYFPQGMYYEQYF
TGTGCCAGCAGTTACTTTCCACAGGGGATGTACTATGAGCAGTACTTC
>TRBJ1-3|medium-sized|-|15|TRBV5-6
CASTDNPLSGNTIYF
TGTGCCAGCACTGATAATCCGCTATCTGGAAACACCATATATTTT
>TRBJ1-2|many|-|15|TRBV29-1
CSVGETTGNRGGYTF
TGCAGCGTTGGGGAGACGACAGGAAACCGTGGAGGCTACACCTTC
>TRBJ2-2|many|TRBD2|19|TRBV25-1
CASSARQTSGGPNTGELFF
TGTGCCAGCAGCGCCCGCCAGACTAGCGGGGGGCCGAACACCGGGGAGCTGTTTTTT
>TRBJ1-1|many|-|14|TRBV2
CASRMGRLNTEAFF
TGTGCCAGCAGGATGGGACGGTTGAACACTGAAGCTTTCTTT
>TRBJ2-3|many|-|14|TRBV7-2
CASSVGGRSDTQYF
TGTGCCAGCAGCGTGGGGGGAAGATCAGATACGCAGTATTTT
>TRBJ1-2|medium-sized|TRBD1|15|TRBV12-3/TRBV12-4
CASRHDRGIHYGYTF
TGTGCCAGCAGACACGACAGGGGTATCCACTATGGCTACACCTTC
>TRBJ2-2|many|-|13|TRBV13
CASSSKNTGELFF
TGTGCCAGCAGCTCCAAGAACACCGGGGAGCTGTTTTTT
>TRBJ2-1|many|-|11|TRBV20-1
CSARVYNEQFF
TGCAGTGCTAGGGTTTACAATGAGCAGTTCTTC
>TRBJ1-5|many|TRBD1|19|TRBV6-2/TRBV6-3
CASSYSPGTGGKDNQPQHF
TGTGCCAGCAGTTACTCACCCGGGACAGGGGGCAAGGACAATCAGCCCCAGCATTTT
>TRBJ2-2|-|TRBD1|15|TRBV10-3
CATQPGQSNTGELFF
TGTGCCACCCAGCCGGGACAGTCGAACACCGGGGAGCTGTTTTTT
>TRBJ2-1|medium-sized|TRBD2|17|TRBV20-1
CSATNLAGGGVPHEQFF
TGCAGTGCTACAAACCTAGCAGGCGGGGGGGTTCCCCATGAGCAGTTCTTC
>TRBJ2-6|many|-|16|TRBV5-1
CASRSFDGSGANVLTF
TGCGCCAGCAGGTCTTTCGACGGCTCTGGGGCCAACGTCCTGACTTTC
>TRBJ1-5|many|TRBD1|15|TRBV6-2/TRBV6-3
CASSATGGWDQPQHF
TGTGCCAGCAGTGCAACAGGGGGTTGGGATCAGCCCCAGCATTTT
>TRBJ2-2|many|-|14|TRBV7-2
CASSLSRYTGELFF
TGTGCCAGCAGCTTAAGTCGATACACCGGGGAGCTGTTTTTT
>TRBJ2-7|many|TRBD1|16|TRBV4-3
CASSQDSTGTGYEQYF
TGCGCCAGCAGCCAAGATTCAACAGGGACAGGCTACGAGCAGTACTTC
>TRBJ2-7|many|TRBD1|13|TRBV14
CASSPGTGFEQYF
TGTGCCAGCAGCCCCGGGACAGGTTTCGAGCAGTACTTC
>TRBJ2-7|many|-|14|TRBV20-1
CSARGLGGAYEQYF
TGCAGTGCTAGAGGACTCGGTGGGGCCTACGAGCAGTACTTC
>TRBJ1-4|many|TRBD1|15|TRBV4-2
CASSQYGTGLEKLFF
TGTGCCAGCAGCCAGTACGGGACAGGGCTAGAAAAACTGTTTTTT
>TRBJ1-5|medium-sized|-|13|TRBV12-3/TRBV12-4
CASSFTVNQPQHF
TGTGCCAGCAGTTTCACAGTTAATCAGCCCCAGCATTTT
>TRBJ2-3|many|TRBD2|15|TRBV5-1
CASSSRSGGPDTQYF
TGCGCCAGCAGTTCACGTAGCGGGGGGCCCGATACGCAGTATTTT
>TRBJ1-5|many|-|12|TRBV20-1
CSARDVNQPQHF
TGCAGTGCTAGGGACGTGAATCAGCCCCAGCATTTT
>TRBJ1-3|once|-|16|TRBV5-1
CASSLGLQASGNTIYF
TGCGCCAGCAGCTTGGGGTTACAGGCTTCCGGAAACACCATATATTTT
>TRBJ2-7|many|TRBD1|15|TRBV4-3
CASSQSWQGAYEQYF
TGCGCCAGCAGCCAAAGTTGGCAGGGGGCTTACGAGCAGTACTTC
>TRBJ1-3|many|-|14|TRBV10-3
CAISGGNSGNTIYF
TGTGCCATCTCCGGTGGGAACTCTGGAAACACCATATATTTT
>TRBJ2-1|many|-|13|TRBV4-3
CASSRGRDNEQFF
TGCGCCAGCAGCCGTGGGCGAGACAATGAGCAGTTCTTC
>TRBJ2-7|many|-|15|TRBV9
CASSVAPQWSYEQYF
TGTGCCAGCAGCGTAGCCCCTCAGTGGTCCTACGAGCAGTACTTC